What follows are 24 T cell receptor beta chains derived from one specimen sequenced in a study of OX40 agonist ivuxolimab in advanced cancers. Assay: immunoSEQ multiplex PCR; the TCRdb copy retains only in-frame clones and omits some. The repertoire holds roughly 15,000 clones, with about 75% as singletons. This specimen was CD4+ or CD8+ T cells sorted from blood, taken in a trial of the OX40 agonist ivuxolimab. These receptors were taken from an adult with an advanced solid tumor such as melanoma, head and neck, liver or kidney cancer.

This clone has just one count. This rearrangement joins TRBV7-6 to TRBJ1-1; tentatively, D is TRBD1 (6 bases). The CDR3 is made up of 13 amino acids. The germline V gene has CDR1 SGHVS and CDR2 FNYEAQ. Trimming took off 5 bases at V and 4 bases at J, with 11 bases between the two ends. The CDR3 region has the DNA TGTGCCAGCAGCCCGACAGGTGTCACTGAAGCTTTCTTT. The encoded protein is CASSPTGVTEAFF.

The chain joins TRBV5-4 to TRBJ2-1, with D unresolved. Germline lookup yields CDR1 SGHNT and CDR2 YYREEE (reference sequence). The V and J ends lost 4 bases and 6 bases respectively, with 17 bases between them. The CDR3 is 15 residues long. CDR3: CASSETRGFGNEQFF. The CDR3 nucleotides read TGTGCCAGCAGCGAGACACGAGGATTTGGCAATGAGCAGTTCTTC.

The chain carries TRBV13 and TRBJ2-3; possibly TRBD1 for D (6 bases). This CDR3 region has 15 residues. Germline lookup yields CDR1 PRHDT and CDR2 FYEKMQ (reference sequence). V was trimmed by 5 bases and J by 1 base, leaving 13 bases between them. CDR3: CASSPSDRRTDTQYF. In DNA, the CDR3 is TGTGCCAGCAGCCCCTCGGACAGACGCACAGATACGCAGTATTTT.

The chain links TRBV2 to TRBJ2-1, with unresolved D. Germline CDR1 and CDR2: SNHLY and FYNNEI. CDR3 length: 17 residues. V lost 6 bases, J lost 4 bases, and 22 bases lay in between. This CDR3 reads CASSEHLLPRAYNEQFF. The CDR3 DNA sequence: TGTGCCAGCAGCGAACACTTACTCCCAAGGGCGTACAATGAGCAGTTCTTC.

This chain links TRBV4-1 with TRBJ2-7; D unclear. V was cut by 4 bases and J by 3 bases, with 10 bases left in between. The CDR3 is 13 amino acids. The germline CDR1 and CDR2 sequences are MGHRA and YSYEKL. The CDR3 coding sequence is TGCGCCAGCAGCCTCCATCAGGACTACGAGCAGTACTTC. This translates into CASSLHQDYEQYF.

The V call is TRBV7-9, the J call TRBJ1-1; no firm D call. Between the trimmed V and J ends, which lost 3 bases and 8 bases, there was a span of 10 bases. The CDR3 length is 12 residues. CDR1 is SEHNR, CDR2 FQNEAQ, per germline (reference sequence). The CDR3: CASSFGLAEAFF. CDR3 DNA sequence: TGTGCCAGCAGCTTCGGGCTCGCGGAAGCTTTCTTT.

A few counts support this clone. V gene TRBV2 combines with J gene TRBJ1-1, with a weak D call TRBD1 (6 bases). Trimming shortened V by 3 bases and J by 9 bases, and 17 bases separated the two germline ends. CDR1 is SNHLY and CDR2 is FYNNEI in the germline V gene. The CDR3 is made up of 14 amino acids. The CDR3 region has the DNA TGTGCCAGCAGTGATGCGGGGGCGCAGGGTAAAGCTTTCTTT. Translated: CASSDAGAQGKAFF. Full variable domain (remainder filled in from reference TRBV2 and TRBJ1-1): EPEVTQTPSHQVTQMGQEVILRCVPISNHLYFYWYRQILGQKVEFLVSFYNNEISEKSEIFDDQFSVERPDGSNFTLKIRSTKLEDSAMYFCASSDAGAQGKAFFGQGTRLTVV.

The table lists this clone with a few counts. This chain uses TRBV4-1 with TRBJ1-1; no definite D call. The CDR3 is 13 residues long. The germline V gene has CDR1 MGHRA and CDR2 YSYEKL. The V end was cut by 1 base, the J end by 1 base, with 4 bases between. CDR3 sequence (DNA): TGCGCCAGCAGCCAAGGACGGAACACTGAAGCTTTCTTT. Translated: CASSQGRNTEAFF.

The genes are TRBV29-1 and TRBJ1-2; weak D call: TRBD1 (5 bases). Trimming stripped 5 bases from V and 0 bases from J, with 13 bases between. The CDR3 runs to 14 residues. Germline V gene sequence: CDR1 SQVTM, CDR2 ANQGSEA. This chain's CDR3 is CSVPNGGPNYGYTF. For the CDR3, the DNA is TGCAGCGTTCCAAATGGGGGACCTAACTATGGCTACACCTTC.

This rearrangement joins TRBV7-9 to TRBJ1-1; the D is unclear. Germline loops: CDR1 SEHNR, CDR2 FQNEAQ (reference sequence). V gave up 7 bases and J gave up 2 bases, with 14 bases separating them. The length of the CDR3 is 14 residues. CDR3 bases: TGTGCCAGCACAAACGGCCTAATCAACACTGAAGCTTTCTTT. It translates to CASTNGLINTEAFF.

The chain uses TRBV5-4 and TRBJ2-1; tentative D call: TRBD1 (5 bases). Trimming took off 3 bases at V and 5 bases at J, with 15 bases between the two ends. This CDR3 comprises 15 residues. CDR1 and CDR2 from the germline V gene are SGHNT and YYREEE (reference sequence). The CDR3 nucleotides read TGTGCCAGCAGCTCCGCTATCTGGACAAACAATGAGCAGTTCTTC. It yields the protein CASSSAIWTNNEQFF.

The rearrangement links TRBV7-9 to TRBJ1-5; D uncertain. Trimming pared 5 bases from V and 5 bases from J, leaving 13 bases between. The length of the CDR3 is 14 residues. Looked up from germline, CDR1 is SEHNR and CDR2 is FQNEAQ (reference sequence). CDR3 amino acids: CASSGPWGDQPQHF. In DNA, the CDR3 is TGTGCCAGCAGCGGCCCATGGGGAGATCAGCCCCAGCATTTT.

The V gene is TRBV23-1, the J gene TRBJ2-1; 9 bases are a match to TRBD1. TRBV23-1 is an ORF, and what it does is uncertain. The CDR3 extends over 14 amino acids. The trim removed 3 bases at V and 8 bases at J, leaving 5 bases unmatched. The chain's CDR3 is CASSQNRGQYEQFF. The CDR3 region has the DNA TGCGCCAGCAGTCAGAACAGGGGGCAATATGAGCAGTTCTTC.

The chain recombines TRBV27 with TRBJ1-5; D unclear. Germline V gives CDR1 MNHEY, CDR2 SMNVEV (reference sequence). V was clipped by 1 base and J by 0 bases, with 7 bases between them. The CDR3 contains 15 residues. CDR3 sequence reads: CASSLFAYSNQPQHF. For the CDR3, the DNA is TGTGCCAGCAGTTTATTCGCTTATAGCAATCAGCCCCAGCATTTT.

Concerning this clone itself: The junction shows a germline mismatch at one end, possibly a read error. This sample includes further DNA sequences coding for the same CDR3. The chain carries TRBV27 and TRBJ2-6; perhaps TRBD1 as D (6 bases). The CDR3 contains 17 residues. The germline V gene has CDR1 MNHEY and CDR2 SMNVEV (reference sequence). The CDR3 DNA sequence: TGTGCCAGCAGGTCAGGACAGATTTTTTCTGGGGCCAACGTCCTGACCTTC. Its protein product is CASRSGQIFSGANVLTF.

V gene TRBV11-2 combines with J gene TRBJ1-2; D is perhaps TRBD1 (6 bases). V lost 5 bases and J lost 4, with 20 bases in between. Germline V lookup: CDR1 SGHAT, CDR2 FQNNGV. The CDR3 extends over 16 amino acids. CDR3 region: CASSPGLKDSLYGYTF. The CDR3 bases are TGTGCCAGCAGCCCGGGGCTTAAGGACAGCCTCTATGGCTACACCTTC. The entire variable domain, with the rest obtained from reference TRBV11-2 and TRBJ1-2, is as follows: EAGVAQSPRYKIIEKRQSVAFWCNPISGHATLYWYQQILGQGPKLLIQFQNNGVVDDSQLPKDRFSAERLKGVDSTLKIQPAKLEDSAVYLCASSPGLKDSLYGYTFGSGTRLTVV.

The chain links TRBV27 to TRBJ2-1; D not resolved. This CDR3 is built from 11 residues. V was clipped by 6 bases and J by 7 bases, with 7 bases between them. Germline V gene sequence: CDR1 MNHEY, CDR2 SMNVEV (reference sequence). The CDR3 is CASRHANEQFF. The CDR3, as DNA: TGTGCCAGCAGGCATGCTAATGAGCAGTTCTTC.

This rearrangement joins TRBV11-2 to TRBJ1-2; D remains unclear. The germline CDR1 and CDR2 sequences are SGHAT and FQNNGV. V was shortened by 1 base and J by 10 bases, with 16 bases between the two germline ends. This CDR3 spans 14 amino acids. This chain's CDR3 is CASSLVGLPNIYTF. The CDR3 DNA sequence: TGTGCCAGCAGCTTAGTCGGACTCCCCAATATCTACACCTTC. Together with reference TRBV11-2 and TRBJ1-2, the CDR3 gives the full variable domain: EAGVAQSPRYKIIEKRQSVAFWCNPISGHATLYWYQQILGQGPKLLIQFQNNGVVDDSQLPKDRFSAERLKGVDSTLKIQPAKLEDSAVYLCASSLVGLPNIYTFGSGTRLTVV.

This clone appeared a single time. The rearrangement uses TRBV6-5 and TRBJ2-3; 8 bases are shared with TRBD2. Germline V gives CDR1 MNHEY, CDR2 SVGAGI. V lost 6 bases and J lost 0; bases outside the gene matches: 5. This CDR3 is built from 15 residues. This CDR3 is CASSRLAFSTDTQYF. The DNA of the CDR3 is TGTGCCAGCAGCAGACTAGCGTTTAGCACAGATACGCAGTATTTT.

The chain has TRBV5-4 and TRBJ2-7, with 7 bases that match TRBD2. Germline CDR1 SGHNT, CDR2 YYREEE (reference sequence). J gave up 2 bases and V 2 bases, and 7 bases lay outside the gene matches. The CDR3 extends over 15 amino acids. CDR3 sequence reads: CASSFWGGSPYEQYF. The DNA for the CDR3 is TGTGCCAGCAGCTTTTGGGGGGGGAGCCCCTACGAGCAGTACTTC.

The V gene is TRBV19, the J gene TRBJ2-4, with D perhaps assigned TRBD1 or TRBD2 (5 bases each). V lost 7 bases, J lost 2 bases, and 21 bases lay in between. The germline V gene has CDR1 LNHDA and CDR2 SQIVND (reference sequence). CDR3 length equals 17 residues. This chain's CDR3 is CASIPGPTALTKNIQYF. The CDR3, as DNA: TGTGCCAGTATTCCGGGACCAACTGCGCTGACCAAAAACATTCAGTACTTC.

The chain uses TRBV5-1 and TRBJ2-3; 10 bases agree with TRBD2. Unmatched junction bases numbered 1, after V lost 3 bases and J lost 0 bases. Germline CDR1 is SGHRS and CDR2 is YFSETQ. The CDR3 is made up of 15 amino acids. CDR3 nucleotides: TGCGCCAGCAGCTGGGGACTAGCGAGCACAGATACGCAGTATTTT. This sequence encodes CASSWGLASTDTQYF.

The chain uses TRBV7-9 and TRBJ2-1, with no clear D. CDR3 length equals 16 residues. Trimming took off 7 bases at V and 4 bases at J, with 20 bases between the two ends. The V gene's germline CDR1 is SEHNR and CDR2 FQNEAQ (reference sequence). This chain's CDR3 is CASIPAGTGSYNEQFF. In nucleotides, the CDR3 is TGTGCCAGCATCCCCGCCGGAACTGGATCTTACAATGAGCAGTTCTTC.

This clone was found once. CDR3 nucleotide sequence: TGTGCCAGCACCACCGGGACAGGCGGTACCGGGGAGCTGTTTTTT. As protein: CASTTGTGGTGELFF. The chain couples TRBV6-6 to TRBJ2-2, with 8 bases fitting TRBD1. V shed 7 bases and J 5 bases; nucleotides not matched to a gene: 9. The CDR3 has 15 amino acids. CDR1 is MNHNY, CDR2 SVGAGI, per germline (reference sequence).